This TCR beta chain was captured by sequencing in a study of PD-1 blockade in classical Hodgkin lymphoma. Every patient had relapsed following autologous stem cell transplantation, and cohorts differed in brentuximab vedotin exposure. This table comes from immunoSEQ multiplex PCR, and its TCRdb copy is limited to in-frame clones, with some not included. Seen here are 55,000 to 60,000 clones, 80% to 95% observed once, and the top ten hold more than 9%. Findings and caveats of the study: Newly diagnosed patients had diversity similar to the baseline diversity of complete responders.

V was clipped by 1 base and J by 3 bases, with 19 bases between them. The CDR3 is made up of 17 amino acids. Germline V CDR1 and CDR2: LGHNA, YNFKEQ. Concerning this clone: Its antigen is as yet unknown.

V gene TRBV4-2 combines with J gene TRBJ2-7; D is unresolved. The source material was peripheral blood mononuclear cells (PBMCs), sampled before the second cycle of nivolumab. The receptor's source is a human donor with classical Hodgkin lymphoma. The CDR3 DNA is TGTGCCAGCAGCCAAGGGCTTAAGGACGGAACCAACTACGAGCAGTACTTC. Its protein is CASSQGLKDGTNYEQYF.